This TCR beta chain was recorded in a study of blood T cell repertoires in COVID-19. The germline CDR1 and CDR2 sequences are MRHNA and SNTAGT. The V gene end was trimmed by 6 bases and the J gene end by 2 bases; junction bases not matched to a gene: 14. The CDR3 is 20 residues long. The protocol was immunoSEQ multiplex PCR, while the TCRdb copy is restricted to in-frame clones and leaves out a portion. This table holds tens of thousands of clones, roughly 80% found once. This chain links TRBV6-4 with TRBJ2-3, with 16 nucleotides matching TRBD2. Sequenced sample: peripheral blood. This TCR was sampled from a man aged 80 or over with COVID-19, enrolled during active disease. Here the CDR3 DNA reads TGTGCCAGCAGCCTGACCCGGGGACTAGCGGGGGGGTCCCTCACAGATACGCAGTATTTT. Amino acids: CASSLTRGLAGGSLTDTQYF.